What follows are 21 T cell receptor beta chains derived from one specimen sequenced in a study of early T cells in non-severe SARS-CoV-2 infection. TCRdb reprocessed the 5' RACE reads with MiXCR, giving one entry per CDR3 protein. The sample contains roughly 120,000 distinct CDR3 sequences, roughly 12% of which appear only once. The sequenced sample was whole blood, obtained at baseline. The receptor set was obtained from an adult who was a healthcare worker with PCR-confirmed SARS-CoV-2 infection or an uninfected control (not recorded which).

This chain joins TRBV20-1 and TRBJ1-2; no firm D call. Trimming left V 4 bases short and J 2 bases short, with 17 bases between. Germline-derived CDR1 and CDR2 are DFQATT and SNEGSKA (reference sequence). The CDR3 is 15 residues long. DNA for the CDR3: TGCAGTGCTATTGACCTGTCCATGGGAAACTATGGCTACACCTTC. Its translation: CSAIDLSMGNYGYTF.

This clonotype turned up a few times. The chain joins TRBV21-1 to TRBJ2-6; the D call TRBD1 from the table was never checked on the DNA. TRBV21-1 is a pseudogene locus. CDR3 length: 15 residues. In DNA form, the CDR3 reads TGTGCCAGCAGCACCGGGGGCTCTGGGGCCAACGTCCTGACTTTC. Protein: CASSTGGSGANVLTF.

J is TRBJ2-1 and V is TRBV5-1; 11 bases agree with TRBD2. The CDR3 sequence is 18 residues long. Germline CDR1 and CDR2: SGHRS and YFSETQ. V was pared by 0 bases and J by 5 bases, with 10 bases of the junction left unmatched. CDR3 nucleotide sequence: TGCGCCAGCAGCTTGGGACTAGCGGGAACCGGGATGAACAATGAGCAGTTCTTC. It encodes CASSLGLAGTGMNNEQFF.

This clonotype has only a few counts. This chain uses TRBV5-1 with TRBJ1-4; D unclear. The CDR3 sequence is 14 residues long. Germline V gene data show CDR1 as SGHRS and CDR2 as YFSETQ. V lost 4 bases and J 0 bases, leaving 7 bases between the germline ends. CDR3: CASSNSSTNEKLFF. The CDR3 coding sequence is TGCGCCAGCAGCAACAGCTCAACTAATGAAAAACTGTTTTTT.

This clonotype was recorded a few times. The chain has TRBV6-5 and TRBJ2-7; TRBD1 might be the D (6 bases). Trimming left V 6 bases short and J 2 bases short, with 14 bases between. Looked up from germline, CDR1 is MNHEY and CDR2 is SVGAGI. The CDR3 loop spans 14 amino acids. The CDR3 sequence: CASRGRRTAYEQYF. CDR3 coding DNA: TGTGCCAGCAGGGGTAGAAGGACAGCCTACGAGCAGTACTTC.

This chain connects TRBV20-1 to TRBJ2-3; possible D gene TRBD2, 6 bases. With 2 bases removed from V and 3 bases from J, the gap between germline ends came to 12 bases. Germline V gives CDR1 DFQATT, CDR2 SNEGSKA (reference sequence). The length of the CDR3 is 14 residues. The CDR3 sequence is CSARPGSGTDTQYF. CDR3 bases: TGCAGTGCTAGACCCGGGAGTGGGACAGATACGCAGTATTTT.

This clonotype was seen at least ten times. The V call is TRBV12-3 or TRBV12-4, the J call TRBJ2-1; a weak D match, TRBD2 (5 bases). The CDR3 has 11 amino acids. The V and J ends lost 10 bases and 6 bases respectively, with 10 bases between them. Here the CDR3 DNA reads TGTGCCACCTACAGCGGCAATGAGCAGTTCTTC. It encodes CATYSGNEQFF.

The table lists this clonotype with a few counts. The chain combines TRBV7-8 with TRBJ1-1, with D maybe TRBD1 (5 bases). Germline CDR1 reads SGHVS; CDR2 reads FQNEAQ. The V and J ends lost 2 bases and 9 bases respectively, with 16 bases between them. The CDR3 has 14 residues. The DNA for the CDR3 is TGTGCCAGCAGCTTAATCCAGGGCACAAGTCAAGCTTTCTTT. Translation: CASSLIQGTSQAFF.

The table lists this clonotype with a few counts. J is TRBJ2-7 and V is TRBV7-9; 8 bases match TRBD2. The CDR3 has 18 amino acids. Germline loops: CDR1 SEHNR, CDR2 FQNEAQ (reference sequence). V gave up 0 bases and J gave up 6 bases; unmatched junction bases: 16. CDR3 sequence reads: CASSLAESLAGTQVEQYF. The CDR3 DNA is TGTGCCAGCAGCTTAGCTGAGTCGTTAGCGGGGACCCAAGTCGAGCAGTACTTC.

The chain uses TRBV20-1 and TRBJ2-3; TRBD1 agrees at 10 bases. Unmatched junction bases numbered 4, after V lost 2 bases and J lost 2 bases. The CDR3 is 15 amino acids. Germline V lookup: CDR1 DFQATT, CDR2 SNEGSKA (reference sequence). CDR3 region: CSARRDRGFTDTQYF. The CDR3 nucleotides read TGCAGTGCTAGAAGGGACAGGGGCTTCACAGATACGCAGTATTTT.

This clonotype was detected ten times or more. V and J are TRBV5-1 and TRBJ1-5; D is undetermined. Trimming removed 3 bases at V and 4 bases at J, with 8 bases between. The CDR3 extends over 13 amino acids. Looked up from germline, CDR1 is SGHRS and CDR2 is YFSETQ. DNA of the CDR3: TGCGCCAGCAGCTCTGACATTAATCAGCCCCAGCATTTT. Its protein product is CASSSDINQPQHF.

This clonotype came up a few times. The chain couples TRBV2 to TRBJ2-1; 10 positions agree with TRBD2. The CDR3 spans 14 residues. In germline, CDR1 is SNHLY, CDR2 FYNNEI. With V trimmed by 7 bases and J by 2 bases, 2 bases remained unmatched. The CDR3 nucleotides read TGTGCCAGCACCCTAGCGGGAGCCTACAATGAGCAGTTCTTC. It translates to CASTLAGAYNEQFF.

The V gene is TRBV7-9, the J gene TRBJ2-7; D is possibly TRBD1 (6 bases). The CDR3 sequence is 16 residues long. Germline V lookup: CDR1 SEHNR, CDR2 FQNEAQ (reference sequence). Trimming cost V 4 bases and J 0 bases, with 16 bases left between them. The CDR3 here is CASSWTQGSGSYEQYF. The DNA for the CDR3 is TGTGCCAGCAGCTGGACACAGGGATCGGGCTCCTACGAGCAGTACTTC.

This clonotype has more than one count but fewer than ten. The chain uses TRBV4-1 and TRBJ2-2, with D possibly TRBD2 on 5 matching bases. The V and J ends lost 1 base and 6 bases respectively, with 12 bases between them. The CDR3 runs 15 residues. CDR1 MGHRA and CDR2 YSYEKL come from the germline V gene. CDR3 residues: CASSQGPTRPGELFF. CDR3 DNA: TGCGCCAGCAGCCAAGGCCCCACTAGGCCCGGGGAGCTGTTTTTT.

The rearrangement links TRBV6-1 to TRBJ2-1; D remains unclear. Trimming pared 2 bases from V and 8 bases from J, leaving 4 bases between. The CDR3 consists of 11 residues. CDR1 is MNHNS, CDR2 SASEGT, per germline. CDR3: CASSEYHEQFF. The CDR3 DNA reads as TGTGCCAGCAGTGAATACCATGAGCAGTTCTTC.

CDR3 DNA sequence: TGCAGCGTTGGACGGACCCTAGCCACAGATACGCAGTATTTT. Translation: CSVGRTLATDTQYF. The V gene is TRBV29-1, the J gene TRBJ2-3; weak D call: TRBD2 (5 bases). The CDR3 extends over 14 amino acids. Germline CDR1 is SQVTM and CDR2 is ANQGSEA. V lost 4 bases to trimming and J lost 2 bases, with 13 bases between them.

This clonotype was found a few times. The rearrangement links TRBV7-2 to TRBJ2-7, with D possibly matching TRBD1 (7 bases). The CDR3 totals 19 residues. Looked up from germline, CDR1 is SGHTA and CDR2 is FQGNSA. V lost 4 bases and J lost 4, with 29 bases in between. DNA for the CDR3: TGTGCCAGCAGCTGGAGGGGGACAGCTAGTTTTTCCGGGGCATACGAGCAGTACTTC. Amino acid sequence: CASSWRGTASFSGAYEQYF.

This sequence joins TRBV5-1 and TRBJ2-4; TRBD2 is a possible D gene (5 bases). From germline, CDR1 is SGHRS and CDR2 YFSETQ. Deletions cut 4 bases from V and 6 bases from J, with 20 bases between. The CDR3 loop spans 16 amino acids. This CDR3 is CASSLGPGSTRNIQYF. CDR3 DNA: TGCGCCAGCAGCCTAGGCCCGGGATCAACCAGAAACATTCAGTACTTC.

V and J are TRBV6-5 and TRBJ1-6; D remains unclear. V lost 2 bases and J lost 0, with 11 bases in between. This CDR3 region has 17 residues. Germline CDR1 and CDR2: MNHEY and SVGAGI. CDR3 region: CASSYQTANSYNSPLHF. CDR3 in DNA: TGTGCCAGCAGTTACCAAACCGCAAACTCCTATAATTCACCCCTCCACTTT.

CDR3: CASSLETGGTEAFF. The CDR3 nucleotides are TGTGCCAGCAGTTTAGAGACAGGGGGCACTGAAGCTTTCTTT. The chain employs TRBV27 and TRBJ1-1; 9 bases fit TRBD1. The CDR3 extends over 14 amino acids. Unmatched junction bases numbered 2, after V lost 2 bases and J lost 4 bases. Germline values: CDR1 MNHEY, CDR2 SMNVEV (reference sequence).

The CDR3 DNA reads TGCGCCAGCAGCTTGGAGCAGCCTAGCACAGATACGCAGTATTTT. Protein: CASSLEQPSTDTQYF. The V and J genes are TRBV5-1 and TRBJ2-3, with no clear D. In germline, CDR1 is SGHRS, CDR2 YFSETQ. This CDR3 contains 15 residues. V lost 0 bases and J 0 bases, leaving 8 bases between the germline ends.